The entry that follows covers one TCR beta chain sequence. This clonotype has just a few counts. Its antigen remains unidentified. The sample holds no much larger clone one base away, and base qualities are not on file. The method was 5' RACE. The sequencer listed for this sample is Illumina HiSeq 2000. Template switching introduced a universal primer binding site; the final cDNA contained a unique molecular identifier, enabling accurate counting of TCR cDNA molecules. First-strand cDNA for TCR alpha and beta chains was synthesized from specific primers in the conserved constant-segment region. Each cDNA library was double barcoded, with a SMART-Mk sample barcode plus Illumina barcodes, to control for contamination. TruSeq adapter sequences, together with Illumina sample barcodes, were added in two successive PCR steps. The TCR alpha and beta cDNA libraries were sequenced on the Illumina HiSeq platform using custom primers. For the original study's pipeline: MiGEC was used to process raw reads and extract unique molecular identifiers, and MiXCR was used to find CDR3 positions. Recombination models were inferred per individual with the repgenHMM and IGoR tools using an EM algorithm. The tcR package in R was used for shared clonotype analysis, with sharing normalized by the product of cloneset sizes. To study raw recombination without the effects of thymic and clonal selection, out-of-frame nonproductive sequences were analyzed. Through fastp at Q25 and MiXCR, TCRdb rebuilt clones from the public reads, retaining in-frame beta chains. When rows share a CDR3 protein, they turn into one entry using the most common DNA and genes. These V and J calls rely on TCRdb rather than the paper's analysis. For this sample the table gives some 760,000 distinct CDR3 sequences, of which roughly 18% were detected only once. Around 12% of the sample goes to the ten largest clones.

All donors were healthy Caucasians. The twin cohort consisted of three pairs of female monozygotic twins, all aged 18 to 29 years. The RNA used for TCR libraries was isolated from peripheral blood mononuclear cells. The data were taken from a study of identical twins (dated by TCRdb to the mid-2010s). Background for the entire study: The study deep-sequenced TCR alpha and beta repertoires from monozygotic twins, unrelated adults of various ages and cord blood to test whether fetal clonotypes persist. Replicate twin experiments were performed at different times using different library preparation protocols to rule out contamination.

General findings and caveats noted by the study authors: Abundant cord blood beta clonotypes carried fewer insertions; young adult naive repertoires showed a weaker similar trend, while memory repertoires showed none. Compared with coincidental sharing between unrelated individuals, out-of-frame TCR alpha sequences shared between twins had an excess of sequences with low generation probability. Zero-insertion analyses could be partly confounded by invariant T cells such as MAIT and iNKT, although diverse VJ usage argued against such confounding for most clonotypes. Because the same donors could not be followed over many years, the conclusions relied on cross-sectional statistical analysis. In beta out-of-frame sequences, excess twin sharing was weaker, because having fewer shared sequences lowered the signal-to-noise ratio. In monozygotic twins, recombination models systematically underestimated out-of-frame TCR alpha sharing, but the models matched the sharing seen between unrelated individuals.

These records were also assigned to another study, of T cells expressing NK-cell markers. The second paper states: In sorted CD3+CD56+NKG2C+, CD3+CD56+NKG2C- and CD3+CD56-NKG2C+ T-cell subsets from eight donors, TCR beta-chain repertoires were profiled. Of the eight sequenced donors, seven were found to be HCMV-seropositive and one was found to be HCMV-seronegative. In several experiments an anti-gammadeltaTCR antibody was added to restrict sorting to alphabetaTCR-expressing T cells. In about 6 donors, the dominant CD3+CD56+NKG2C+ clonotypes were found to rank among the top 10 CD8+ clonotypes and to make up roughly 1.0-7.0% of CD8+ T cells. Those dominant clonotypes were again the most abundant among CD3+CD56-NKG2C+ cells in four donors, at roughly 28.3-60.1%. It remained unclear whether the expanded NKG2C-expressing T cell clones were specific for HCMV antigens. Randomly selected healthy volunteers, three men and five women, were used as the eight sequenced donors. To determine HCMV serostatus, a commercial ELISA kit was used to detect HCMV-specific IgG in serum. For several donors, unsorted PBMC were also used to sequence bulk peripheral blood T-cell repertoires. MIGEC was used to demultiplex reads and group reads by UMI, and MiTCR was used to assemble and quantify clonotypes. To exclude erroneous sequences, any TCR cDNA sequence not supported by at least two reads was discarded. The tcR package was used for downstream repertoire analysis, with clonotypes matched between fractions based on CDR3 nucleotide sequence plus V segment. VDJmatch was used to annotate antigen specificity against VDJdb, with one amino acid substitution in CDR3 allowed.

The sequenced material came from PBMCs. The clonotype was recovered from a woman aged 18-29 years in good health.

The CDR3 here reads CASNEWRNTGELFF. The sequenced DNA: TGTGCCAGCAATGAGTGGAGGAACACCGGGGAGCTGTTTTTT. The rearranged segments are TRBV2 and TRBJ2-2, with the D gene call left open. According to the germline V gene, CDR1 reads SNHLY and CDR2 reads FYNNEI. From the cysteine up to the phenylalanine, the CDR3 has a length of 14 residues. The DNA shown is the 42-base CDR3, in frame from base 1. V sheds 7 bases and J sheds 1 base, leaving 10 bases between their ends.